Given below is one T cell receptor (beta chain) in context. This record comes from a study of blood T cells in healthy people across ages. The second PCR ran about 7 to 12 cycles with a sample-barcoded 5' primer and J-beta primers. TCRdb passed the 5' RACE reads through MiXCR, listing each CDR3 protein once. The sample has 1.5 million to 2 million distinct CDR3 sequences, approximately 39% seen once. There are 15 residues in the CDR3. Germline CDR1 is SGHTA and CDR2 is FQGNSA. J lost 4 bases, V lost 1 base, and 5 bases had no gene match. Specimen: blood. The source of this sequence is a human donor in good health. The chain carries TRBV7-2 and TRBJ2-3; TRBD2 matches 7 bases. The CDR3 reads CASSLGTSFADTQYF. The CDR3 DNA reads TGTGCCAGCAGCTTAGGGACTAGTTTTGCAGATACGCAGTATTTT.